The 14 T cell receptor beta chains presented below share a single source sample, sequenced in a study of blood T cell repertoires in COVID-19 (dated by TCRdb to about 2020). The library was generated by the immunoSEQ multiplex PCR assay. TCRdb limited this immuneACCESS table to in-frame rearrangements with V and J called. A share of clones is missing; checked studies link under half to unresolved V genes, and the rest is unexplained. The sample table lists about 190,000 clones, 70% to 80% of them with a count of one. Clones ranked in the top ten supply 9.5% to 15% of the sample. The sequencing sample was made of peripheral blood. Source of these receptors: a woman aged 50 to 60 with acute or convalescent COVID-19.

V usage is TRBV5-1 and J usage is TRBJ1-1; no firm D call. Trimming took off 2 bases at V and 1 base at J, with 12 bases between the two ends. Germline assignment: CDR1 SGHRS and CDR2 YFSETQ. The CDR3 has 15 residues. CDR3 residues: CASSFVGQANTEAFF. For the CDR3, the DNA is TGCGCCAGCAGCTTTGTTGGGCAGGCGAACACTGAAGCTTTCTTT.

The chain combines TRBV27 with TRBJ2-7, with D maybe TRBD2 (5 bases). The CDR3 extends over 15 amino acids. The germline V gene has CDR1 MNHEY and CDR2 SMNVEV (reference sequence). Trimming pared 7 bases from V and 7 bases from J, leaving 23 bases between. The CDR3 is CASTLERKEVGEQYF. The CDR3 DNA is TGTGCCAGCACCCTCGAAAGGAAGGAGGTCGGGGAGCAGTACTTC.

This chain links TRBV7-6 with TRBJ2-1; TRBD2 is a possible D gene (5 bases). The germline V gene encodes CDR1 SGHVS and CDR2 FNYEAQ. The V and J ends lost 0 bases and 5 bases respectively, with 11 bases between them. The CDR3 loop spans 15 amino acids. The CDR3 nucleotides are TGTGCCAGCAGCTTAGCAGCCGGACTGAACAATGAGCAGTTCTTC. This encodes CASSLAAGLNNEQFF.

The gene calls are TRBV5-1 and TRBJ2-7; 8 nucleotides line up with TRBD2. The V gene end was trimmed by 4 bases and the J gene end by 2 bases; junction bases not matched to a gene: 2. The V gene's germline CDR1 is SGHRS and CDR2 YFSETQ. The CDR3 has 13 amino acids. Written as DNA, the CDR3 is TGCGCCAGCAGCCCGGGGGGGGCCTACGAGCAGTACTTC. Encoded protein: CASSPGGAYEQYF. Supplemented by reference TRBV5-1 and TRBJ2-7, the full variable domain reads KAGVTQTPRYLIKTRGQQVTLSCSPISGHRSVSWYQQTPGQGLQFLFEYFSETQRNKGNFPGRFSGRQFSNSRSEMNVSTLELGDSALYLCASSPGGAYEQYFGPGTRLTVT.

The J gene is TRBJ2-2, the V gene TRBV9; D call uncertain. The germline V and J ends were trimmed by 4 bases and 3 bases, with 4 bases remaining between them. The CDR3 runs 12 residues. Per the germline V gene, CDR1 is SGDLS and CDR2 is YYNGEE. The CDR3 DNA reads TGTGCCAGCAGCCCCTACACCGGGGAGCTGTTTTTT. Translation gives CASSPYTGELFF. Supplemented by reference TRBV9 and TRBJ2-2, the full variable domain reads DSGVTQTPKHLITATGQRVTLRCSPRSGDLSVYWYQQSLDQGLQFLIQYYNGEERAKGNILERFSAQQFPDLHSELNLSSLELGDSALYFCASSPYTGELFFGEGSRLTVL.

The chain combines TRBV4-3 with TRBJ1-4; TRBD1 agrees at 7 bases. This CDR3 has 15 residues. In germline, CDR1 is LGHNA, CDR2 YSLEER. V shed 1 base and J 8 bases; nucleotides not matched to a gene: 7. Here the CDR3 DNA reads TGCGCCAGCAGCCAAGGAGACAGGGCGGGGGAAAAACTGTTTTTT. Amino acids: CASSQGDRAGEKLFF.

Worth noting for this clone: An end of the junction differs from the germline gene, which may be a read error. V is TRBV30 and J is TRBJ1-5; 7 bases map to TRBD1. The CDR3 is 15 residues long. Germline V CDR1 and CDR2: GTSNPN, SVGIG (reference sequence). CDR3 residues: CAWSAGTVSTQPQHF. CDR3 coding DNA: TGTGCCTGGAGTGCCGGGACAGTCAGCACTCAGCCCCAGCATTTT. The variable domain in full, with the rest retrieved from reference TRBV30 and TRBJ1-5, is SQTIHQWPATLVQPVGSPLSLECTVEGTSNPNLYWYRQAAGRGLQLLFYSVGIGQISSEVPQNLSASRPQDRQFILSSKKLLLSDSGFYLCAWSAGTVSTQPQHFGDGTRLSIL.

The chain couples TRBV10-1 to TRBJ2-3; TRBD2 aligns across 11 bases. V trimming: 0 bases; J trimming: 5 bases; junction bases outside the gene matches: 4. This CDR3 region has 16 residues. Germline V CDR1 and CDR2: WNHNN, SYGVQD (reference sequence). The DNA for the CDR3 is TGCGCCAGCAGTGAGTCGCTAGCGGGGGGTGGAGATACGCAGTATTTT. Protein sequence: CASSESLAGGGDTQYF.

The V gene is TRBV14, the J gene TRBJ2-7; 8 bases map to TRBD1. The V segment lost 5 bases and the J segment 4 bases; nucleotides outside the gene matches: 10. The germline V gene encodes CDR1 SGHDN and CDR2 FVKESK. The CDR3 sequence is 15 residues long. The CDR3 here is CASSAQGARSYEQYF. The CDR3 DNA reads TGTGCCAGCAGCGCGCAGGGGGCGCGTAGTTACGAGCAGTACTTC. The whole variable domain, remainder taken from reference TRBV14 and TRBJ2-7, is EAGVTQFPSHSVIEKGQTVTLRCDPISGHDNLYWYRRVMGKEIKFLLHFVKESKQDESGMPNNRFLAERTGGTYSTLKVQPAELEDSGVYFCASSAQGARSYEQYFGPGTRLTVT.

The CDR3 region has the DNA TGTGCCAGCAGCGTTACAGGGGTTGACTACACCTTC. Residues: CASSVTGVDYTF. The chain employs TRBV9 and TRBJ1-2; 7 positions agree with TRBD1. Trimming at V came to 2 bases and at J to 10 bases, leaving 5 bases not matched to a gene. Germline lookup yields CDR1 SGDLS and CDR2 YYNGEE. The CDR3 runs to 12 residues.

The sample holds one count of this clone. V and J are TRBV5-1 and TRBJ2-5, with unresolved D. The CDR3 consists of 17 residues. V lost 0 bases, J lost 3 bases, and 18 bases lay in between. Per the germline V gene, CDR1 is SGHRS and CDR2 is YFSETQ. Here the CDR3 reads CASSLGPVGTVEETQYF. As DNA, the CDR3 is TGCGCCAGCAGCTTGGGTCCAGTTGGAACAGTCGAAGAGACCCAGTACTTC.

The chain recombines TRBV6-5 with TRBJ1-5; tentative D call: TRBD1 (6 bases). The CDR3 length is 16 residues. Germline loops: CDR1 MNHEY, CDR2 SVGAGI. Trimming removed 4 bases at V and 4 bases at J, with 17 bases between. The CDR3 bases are TGTGCCAGCAGTTCCATCGGGGGGGCGAGTAATCAGCCCCAGCATTTT. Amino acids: CASSSIGGASNQPQHF.

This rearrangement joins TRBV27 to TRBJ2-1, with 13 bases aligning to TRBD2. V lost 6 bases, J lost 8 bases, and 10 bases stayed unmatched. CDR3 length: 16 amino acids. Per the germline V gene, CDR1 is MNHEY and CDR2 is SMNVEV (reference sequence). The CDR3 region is CASSPGLAGDFDEQFF. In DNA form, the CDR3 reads TGTGCCAGCAGCCCCGGACTAGCGGGAGACTTCGATGAGCAGTTCTTC.

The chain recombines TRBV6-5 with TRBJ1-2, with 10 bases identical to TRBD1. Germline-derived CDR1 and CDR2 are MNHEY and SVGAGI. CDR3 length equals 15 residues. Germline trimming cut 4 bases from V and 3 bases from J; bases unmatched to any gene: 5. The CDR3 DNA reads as TGTGCCAGCAGTTCAGTGGACAGGGGGGACTATGGCTACACCTTC. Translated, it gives CASSSVDRGDYGYTF.